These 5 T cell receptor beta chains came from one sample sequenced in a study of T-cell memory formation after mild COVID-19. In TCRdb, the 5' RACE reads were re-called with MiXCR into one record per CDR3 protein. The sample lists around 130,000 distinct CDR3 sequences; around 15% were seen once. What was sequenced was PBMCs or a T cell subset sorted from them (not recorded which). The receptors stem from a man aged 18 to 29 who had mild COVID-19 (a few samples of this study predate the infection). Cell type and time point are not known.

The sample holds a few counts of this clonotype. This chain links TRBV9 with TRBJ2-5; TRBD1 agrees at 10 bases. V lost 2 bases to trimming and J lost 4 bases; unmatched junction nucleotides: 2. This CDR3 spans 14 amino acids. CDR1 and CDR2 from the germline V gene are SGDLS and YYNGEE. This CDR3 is CASSVGQGLETQYF. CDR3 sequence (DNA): TGTGCCAGCAGCGTGGGACAGGGGCTAGAGACCCAGTACTTC.

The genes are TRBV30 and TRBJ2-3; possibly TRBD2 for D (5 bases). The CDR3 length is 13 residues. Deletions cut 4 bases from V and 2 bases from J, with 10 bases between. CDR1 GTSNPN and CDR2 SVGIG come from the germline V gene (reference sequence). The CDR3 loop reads CAWKGANTDTQYF. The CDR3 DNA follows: TGTGCCTGGAAGGGAGCTAACACAGATACGCAGTATTTT.

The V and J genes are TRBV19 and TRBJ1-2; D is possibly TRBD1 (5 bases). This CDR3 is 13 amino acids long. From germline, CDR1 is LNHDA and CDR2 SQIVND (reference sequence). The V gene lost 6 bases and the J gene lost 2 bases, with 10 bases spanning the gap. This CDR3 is CASRRDLNYGYTF. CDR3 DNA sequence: TGTGCCAGTAGAAGGGACTTGAACTATGGCTACACCTTC. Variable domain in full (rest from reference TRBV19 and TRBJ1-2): DGGITQSPKYLFRKEGQNVTLSCEQNLNHDAMYWYRQDPGQGLRLIYYSQIVNDFQKGDIAEGYSVSREKKESFPLTVTSAQKNPTAFYLCASRRDLNYGYTFGSGTRLTVV.

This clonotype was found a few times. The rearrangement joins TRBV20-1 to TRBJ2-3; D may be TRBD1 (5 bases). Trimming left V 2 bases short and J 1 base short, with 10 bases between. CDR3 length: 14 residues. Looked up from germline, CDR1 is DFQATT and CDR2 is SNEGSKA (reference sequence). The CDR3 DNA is TGCAGTGCTAGATCCAGGGTGGGCACAGATACGCAGTATTTT. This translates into CSARSRVGTDTQYF.

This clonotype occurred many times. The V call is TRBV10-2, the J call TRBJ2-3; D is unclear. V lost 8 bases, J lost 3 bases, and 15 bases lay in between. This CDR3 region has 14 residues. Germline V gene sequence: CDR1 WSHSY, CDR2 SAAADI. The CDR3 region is CASGSSYRTDTQYF. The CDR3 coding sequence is TGCGCCAGCGGCTCCTCCTATAGAACAGATACGCAGTATTTT.